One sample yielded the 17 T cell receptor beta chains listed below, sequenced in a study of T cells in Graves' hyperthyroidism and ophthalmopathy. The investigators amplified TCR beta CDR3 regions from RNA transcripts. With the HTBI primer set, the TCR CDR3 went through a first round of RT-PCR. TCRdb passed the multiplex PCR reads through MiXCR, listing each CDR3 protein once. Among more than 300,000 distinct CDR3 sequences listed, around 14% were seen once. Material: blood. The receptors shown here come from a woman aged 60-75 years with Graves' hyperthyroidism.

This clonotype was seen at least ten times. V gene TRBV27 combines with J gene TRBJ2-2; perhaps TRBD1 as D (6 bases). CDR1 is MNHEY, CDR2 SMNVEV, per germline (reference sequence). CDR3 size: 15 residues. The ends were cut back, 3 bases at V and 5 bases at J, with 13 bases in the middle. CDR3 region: CASSLSGVGTGELFF. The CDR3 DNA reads TGTGCCAGCAGTTTGTCAGGGGTGGGGACCGGGGAGCTGTTTTTT.

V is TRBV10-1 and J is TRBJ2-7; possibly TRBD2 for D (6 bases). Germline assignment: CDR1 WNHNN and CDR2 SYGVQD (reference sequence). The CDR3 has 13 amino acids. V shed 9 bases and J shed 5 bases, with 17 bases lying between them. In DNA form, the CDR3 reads TGCGCCAGTGGATCGGGAGACACCCACGAGCAGTACTTC. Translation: CASGSGDTHEQYF.

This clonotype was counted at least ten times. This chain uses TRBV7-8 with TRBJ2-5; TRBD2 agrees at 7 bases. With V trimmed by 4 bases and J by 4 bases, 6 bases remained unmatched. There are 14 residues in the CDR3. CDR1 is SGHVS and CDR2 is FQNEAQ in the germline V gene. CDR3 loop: CASSWRELGETQYF. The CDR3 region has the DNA TGTGCCAGCAGCTGGCGGGAGTTAGGAGAGACCCAGTACTTC.

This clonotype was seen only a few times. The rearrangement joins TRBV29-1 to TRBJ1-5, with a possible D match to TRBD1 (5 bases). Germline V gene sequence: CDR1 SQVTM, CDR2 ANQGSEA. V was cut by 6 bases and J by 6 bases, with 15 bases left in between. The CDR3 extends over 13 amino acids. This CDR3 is CSVGAGMGQPQHF. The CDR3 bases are TGCAGCGTAGGGGCAGGGATGGGTCAGCCCCAGCATTTT.

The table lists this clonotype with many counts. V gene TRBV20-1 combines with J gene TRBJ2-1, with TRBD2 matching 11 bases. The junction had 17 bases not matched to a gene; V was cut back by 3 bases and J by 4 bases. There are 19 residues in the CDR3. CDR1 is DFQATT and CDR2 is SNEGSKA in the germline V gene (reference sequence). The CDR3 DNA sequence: TGCAGTGCTAGGCCTAGCGGGAGGTTCTCTTCCTTAATATACAATGAGCAGTTCTTC. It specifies CSARPSGRFSSLIYNEQFF.

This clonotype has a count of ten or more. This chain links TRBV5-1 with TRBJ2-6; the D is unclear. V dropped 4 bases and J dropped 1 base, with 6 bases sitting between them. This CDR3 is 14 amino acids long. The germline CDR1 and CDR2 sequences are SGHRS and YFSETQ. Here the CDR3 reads CASSVRSGANVLTF. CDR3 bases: TGCGCCAGCAGCGTTAGGTCTGGGGCCAACGTCCTGACTTTC.

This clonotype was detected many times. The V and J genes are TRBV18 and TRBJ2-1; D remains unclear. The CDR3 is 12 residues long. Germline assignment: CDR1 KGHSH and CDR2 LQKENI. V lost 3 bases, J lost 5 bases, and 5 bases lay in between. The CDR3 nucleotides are TGTGCCAGCTCACCGCTAGACAATGAGCAGTTCTTC. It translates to CASSPLDNEQFF.

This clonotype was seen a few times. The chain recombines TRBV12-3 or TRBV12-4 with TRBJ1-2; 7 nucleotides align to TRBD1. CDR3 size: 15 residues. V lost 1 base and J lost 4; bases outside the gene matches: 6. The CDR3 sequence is CASSLGQGWIYGYTF. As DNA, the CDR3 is TGTGCCAGCAGTTTAGGACAGGGATGGATCTATGGCTACACCTTC.

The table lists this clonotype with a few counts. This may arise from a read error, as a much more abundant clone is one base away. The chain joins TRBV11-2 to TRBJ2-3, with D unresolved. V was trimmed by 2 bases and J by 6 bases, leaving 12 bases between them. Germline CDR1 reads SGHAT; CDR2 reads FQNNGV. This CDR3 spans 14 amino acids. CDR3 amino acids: CASSLFEAGDTQYF. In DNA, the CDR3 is TGTGCCAGCAGCTTATTTGAAGCCGGCGATACGCAGTATTTT.

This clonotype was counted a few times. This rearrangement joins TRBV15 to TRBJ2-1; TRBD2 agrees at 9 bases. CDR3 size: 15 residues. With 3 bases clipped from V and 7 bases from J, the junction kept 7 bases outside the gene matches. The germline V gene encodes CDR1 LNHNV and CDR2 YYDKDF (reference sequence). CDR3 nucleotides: TGTGCCACCAGCAGGTTAGCGGGAGATCGGAATGAGCAGTTCTTC. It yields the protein CATSRLAGDRNEQFF. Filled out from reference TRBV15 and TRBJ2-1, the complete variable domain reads DAMVIQNPRYQVTQFGKPVTLSCSQTLNHNVMYWYQQKSSQAPKLLFHYYDKDFNNEADTPDNFQSRRPNTSFCFLDIRSPGLGDTAMYLCATSRLAGDRNEQFFGPGTRLTVL.

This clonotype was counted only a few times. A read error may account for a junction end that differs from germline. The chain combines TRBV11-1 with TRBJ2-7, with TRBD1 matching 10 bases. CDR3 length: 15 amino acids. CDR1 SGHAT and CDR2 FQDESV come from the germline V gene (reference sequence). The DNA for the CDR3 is TGCGCCAGCAGTTCGACCCAGACAGGGGGCGACGAGCAGTACTTC. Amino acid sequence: CASSSTQTGGDEQYF.

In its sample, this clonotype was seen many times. Here the CDR3 reads CASSLLLAGYEQYF. The CDR3 nucleotides read TGTGCCAGCAGTTTATTACTAGCCGGCTACGAGCAGTACTTC. The rearrangement uses TRBV28 and TRBJ2-7; D may be TRBD2 (6 bases). Trimming took 1 base from V and 3 from J, leaving 10 bases between them. The CDR3 length is 14 residues. Per germline, CDR1 MDHEN and CDR2 SYDVKM. Variable domain in full (rest from reference TRBV28 and TRBJ2-7): DVKVTQSSRYLVKRTGEKVFLECVQDMDHENMFWYRQDPGLGLRLIYFSYDVKMKEKGDIPEGYSVSREKKERFSLILESASTNQTSMYLCASSLLLAGYEQYFGPGTRLTVT.

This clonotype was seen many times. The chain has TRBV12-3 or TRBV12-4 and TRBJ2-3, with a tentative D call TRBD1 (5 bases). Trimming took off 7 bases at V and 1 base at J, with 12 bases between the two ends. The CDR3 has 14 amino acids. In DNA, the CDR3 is TGTGCCAGCACCTCTAGGGGTGGCACAGATACGCAGTATTTT. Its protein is CASTSRGGTDTQYF.

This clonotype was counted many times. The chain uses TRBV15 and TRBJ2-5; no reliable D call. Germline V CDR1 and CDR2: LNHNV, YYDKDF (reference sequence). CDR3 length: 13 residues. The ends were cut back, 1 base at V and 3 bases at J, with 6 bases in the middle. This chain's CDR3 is CATSRGPKETQYF. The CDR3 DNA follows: TGTGCCACCAGCAGAGGTCCGAAAGAGACCCAGTACTTC.

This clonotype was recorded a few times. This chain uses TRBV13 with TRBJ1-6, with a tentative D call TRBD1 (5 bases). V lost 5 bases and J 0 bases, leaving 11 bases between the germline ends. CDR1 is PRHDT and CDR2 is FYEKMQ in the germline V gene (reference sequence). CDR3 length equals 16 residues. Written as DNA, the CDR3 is TGTGCCAGCAGCCCCCGGGGGAGCTCCTATAATTCACCCCTCCACTTT. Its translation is CASSPRGSSYNSPLHF.

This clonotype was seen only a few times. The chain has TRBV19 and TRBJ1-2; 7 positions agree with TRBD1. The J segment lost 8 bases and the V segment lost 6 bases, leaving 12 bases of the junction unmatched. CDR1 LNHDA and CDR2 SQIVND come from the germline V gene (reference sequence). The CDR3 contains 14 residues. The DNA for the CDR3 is TGTGCCAGTAGACCTCCAAAGGGGGCAATCGGCTACACCTTC. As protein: CASRPPKGAIGYTF.

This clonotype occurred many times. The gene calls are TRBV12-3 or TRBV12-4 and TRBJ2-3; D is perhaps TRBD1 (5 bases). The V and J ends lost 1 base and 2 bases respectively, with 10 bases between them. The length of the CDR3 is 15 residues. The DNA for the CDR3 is TGTGCCAGCAGTTTAGGTCGCAGGGCCACAGATACGCAGTATTTT. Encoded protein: CASSLGRRATDTQYF.